The clone carrying this T cell receptor (beta chain) was seen more than once but under ten times. Its antigen is still unknown. From the 5' RACE reads, TCRdb called clonotypes with MiXCR, one entry per CDR3 protein. Here the sample spans 400,000 or so distinct CDR3 sequences, around 20% being singletons. The data are from a study of T-cell memory formation after mild COVID-19. The germline gives CDR1 MGHRA, CDR2 YSYEKL. The trim removed 4 bases at V and 3 bases at J, leaving 5 bases unmatched. The CDR3 extends over 14 amino acids. Study-level findings and limits: Prior to infection, memory already included some responding clones, suggesting cross-reactive memory joined.

This sequence originates from an adult woman who had mild COVID-19 (a few samples of this study predate the infection). Cell type and time point are not known. The sample consisted of PBMCs or a T cell subset sorted from them (not recorded which). The chain links TRBV4-1 to TRBJ2-7, with 8 bases that match TRBD2. In DNA form, the CDR3 reads TGCGCCAGCAGCCGCGGACTAGCTGGCTACGAGCAGTACTTC. It translates to CASSRGLAGYEQYF.